This T cell receptor beta chain was recorded in a study of blood T cell repertoires in COVID-19. In the study overall: The samples span acute and convalescent COVID-19 from the United States, Italy and Spain. T cells, B-cell-depleted T cells, or PBMCs supplied cDNA or gDNA.

The data were produced by immunoSEQ multiplex PCR, yet TCRdb's version contains in-frame clones alone and is incomplete. The data show about 150,000 clones, about four fifths seen once. The length of the CDR3 is 14 residues. CDR1 and CDR2 from the germline V gene are SGHDN and FVKESK. The V gene lost 5 bases and the J gene lost 0 bases, with 8 bases spanning the gap. The TCR originated in a woman aged 60-75 years with acute or convalescent COVID-19. The sample comprised peripheral blood. The chain links TRBV14 to TRBJ2-1, with D perhaps TRBD2 (6 bases). CDR3 sequence reads: CASSVSGSYNEQFF. CDR3 DNA sequence: TGTGCCAGCAGCGTTAGCGGCTCCTACAATGAGCAGTTCTTC.